This TCR beta chain was captured by sequencing in a study of cytomegalovirus exposure and HLA in healthy donors. As concerns this clone: Its antigen is unidentified.

Regarding donors, all were healthy bone marrow donors. Whole-study results and caveats: One later analysis reportedly identified an Asian-associated ancestry cluster that showed fewer N-insertions than the approximately 700-donor mean.

The CDR3 covers 14 residues. Germline CDR1 reads MNHEY; CDR2 reads SMNVEV (reference sequence). V lost 7 bases and J lost 4, with 17 bases in between. PCR primers comprised 60 Vbeta and 13 Jbeta primers. In the original workflow: Later work found around 85 million unique TCR beta chains, with roughly 11 million shared. TCRdb's table, derived via immunoSEQ multiplex PCR, lists solely in-frame clones and lacks some. That table gives V, J and clone size, and the DNA gave D and trimming. The table lists roughly 190,000 clones, more than 9.5% of them singletons, with more than 7% in the top ten. This clonotype was obtained from a man aged 50 or older in good health and CMV-seropositive. The sequenced material came from PBMCs. The chain joins TRBV27 to TRBJ2-7; D may be TRBD1 (8 bases). This chain's CDR3 is CASNPHRGGYEQYF. The CDR3, as DNA: TGTGCCAGCAATCCTCACAGGGGGGGATACGAGCAGTACTTC.